This T cell receptor (beta chain) was recorded in a study of blood T cell repertoires in COVID-19. V dropped 2 bases and J dropped 6 bases, with 11 bases sitting between them. This CDR3 has 13 residues. Germline CDR1 is KGHSH and CDR2 is LQKENI. Sequenced by immunoSEQ multiplex PCR; TCRdb stores in-frame clones only, minus some. In the table there are about 13,000 clones, around 76% of which are singletons. Material: peripheral blood. The rearrangement joins TRBV18 to TRBJ2-7; D remains unclear. This sequence originates from a woman older than 75 with acute or convalescent COVID-19. For the CDR3, the DNA is TGTGCCAGCTCACCAGTGCAGGCCGGCGAGCAGTACTTC. Residues: CASSPVQAGEQYF. The entire variable domain, with the rest obtained from reference TRBV18 and TRBJ2-7, is as follows: NAGVMQNPRHLVRRRGQEARLRCSPMKGHSHVYWYRQLPEEGLKFMVYLQKENIIDESGMPKERFSAEFPKEGPSILRIQQVVRGDSAAYFCASSPVQAGEQYFGPGTRLTVT.